These 25 T cell receptor beta chains share one sample of origin, sequenced in a study of human T cells and chemical hapten exposure. The time point: patch test 1, 2 weeks after DPC sensitization. Treatment defined: therapeutic diphenylcyclopropenone sensitization with weekly scalp DPC. MiXCR, applied by TCRdb to the RACE reads, yields one record per CDR3 protein. This table has fewer than 100,000 distinct CDR3 sequences, under 15% appearing once. The source material was whole blood, sampled in connection with sensitization to the hapten diphenylcyclopropenone (DPC). All receptors derive from a woman aged 40 to 50 with alopecia areata. Some clones in this sample may be carry-over from other donors' samples.

This rearrangement joins TRBV7-3 to TRBJ2-3; 7 positions match TRBD2. CDR1 and CDR2 from the germline V gene are SGHTA and FQGTGA. This CDR3 is 16 amino acids long. V gave up 5 bases and J gave up 3 bases; unmatched junction bases: 11. CDR3 coding DNA: TGTGCCAGCAGCACGGGACTCCGGCGGGAGACAGATACGCAGTATTTT. This sequence encodes CASSTGLRRETDTQYF.

This clonotype was counted ten times or more. This sequence joins TRBV5-1 and TRBJ2-3; D is unclear. The CDR3 spans 12 residues. Germline assignment: CDR1 SGHRS and CDR2 YFSETQ. V gave up 2 bases and J gave up 10 bases, with 11 bases separating them. CDR3 residues: CASSFEYDSQYF. As DNA, the CDR3 is TGCGCCAGCAGCTTCGAGTACGATTCGCAGTATTTT.

In this sample, this clonotype turned up a few times. V and J are TRBV6-2 or TRBV6-3 and TRBJ1-5, with D unresolved. Germline V gives CDR1 MNHEY, CDR2 SVGEGT. V lost 7 bases to trimming and J lost 0 bases, with 10 bases between them. The CDR3 loop spans 14 amino acids. DNA of the CDR3: TGTGCCAGCACCCCCAGCATTAGCAATCAGCCCCAGCATTTT. The encoded protein is CASTPSISNQPQHF.

This clonotype was counted ten times or more. The rearrangement uses TRBV3-1 and TRBJ2-5, with D unclear. Per the germline V gene, CDR1 is LGHDT and CDR2 is YNNKEL (reference sequence). The CDR3 loop spans 15 amino acids. Trimming removed 4 bases from V and 0 bases from J, with 12 bases in between. Here the CDR3 reads CASSPRQRNQETQYF. CDR3 in DNA: TGTGCCAGCAGCCCCCGTCAGCGTAACCAAGAGACCCAGTACTTC.

The chain recombines TRBV19 with TRBJ2-7; 8 bases fit TRBD1. CDR3 length: 13 amino acids. J gave up 6 bases and V 6 bases, and 7 bases lay outside the gene matches. Germline loops: CDR1 LNHDA, CDR2 SQIVND (reference sequence). Here the CDR3 DNA reads TGTGCCAGTAGGTCGGGACAGGCTCGCGAGCAGTACTTC. Translated, it gives CASRSGQAREQYF. Complete variable domain (other parts from reference TRBV19 and TRBJ2-7): DGGITQSPKYLFRKEGQNVTLSCEQNLNHDAMYWYRQDPGQGLRLIYYSQIVNDFQKGDIAEGYSVSREKKESFPLTVTSAQKNPTAFYLCASRSGQAREQYFGPGTRLTVT.

This clonotype showed up many times. The V and J genes are TRBV19 and TRBJ2-3; 7 bases are shared with TRBD2. There are 15 residues in the CDR3. In germline, CDR1 is LNHDA, CDR2 SQIVND (reference sequence). Trimming cost V 6 bases and J 1 base; bases outside gene matches: 7. The CDR3 bases are TGTGCCAGTAGCAACAAGCGGGACGGCACAGATACGCAGTATTTT. Translation: CASSNKRDGTDTQYF.

V is TRBV18 and J is TRBJ2-1, with D possibly being TRBD1 (6 bases). CDR3 length equals 15 residues. Between the trimmed V and J ends, which lost 4 bases and 2 bases, there was a span of 12 bases. Per germline, CDR1 KGHSH and CDR2 LQKENI. CDR3 region: CASSRARGAYNEQFF. The DNA for the CDR3 is TGTGCCAGCTCACGGGCCAGGGGCGCCTACAATGAGCAGTTCTTC.

The V call is TRBV9, the J call TRBJ2-7, with 8 bases identical to TRBD1. There are 15 residues in the CDR3. The V gene's germline CDR1 is SGDLS and CDR2 YYNGEE. Trimming at V came to 2 bases and at J to 1 base, leaving 5 bases not matched to a gene. CDR3 region: CASSVGQGFSYEQYF. Here the CDR3 DNA reads TGTGCCAGCAGCGTCGGACAGGGATTTTCCTACGAGCAGTACTTC. Complete variable domain (other parts from reference TRBV9 and TRBJ2-7): DSGVTQTPKHLITATGQRVTLRCSPRSGDLSVYWYQQSLDQGLQFLIQYYNGEERAKGNILERFSAQQFPDLHSELNLSSLELGDSALYFCASSVGQGFSYEQYFGPGTRLTVT.

The rearrangement uses TRBV28 and TRBJ1-1; no firm D call. This CDR3 region has 14 residues. V was shortened by 4 bases and J by 3 bases, with 12 bases between the two germline ends. Germline V gene data show CDR1 as MDHEN and CDR2 as SYDVKM. The CDR3 DNA is TGTGCCAGCAGTTACGTACGGTCGGACACTGAAGCTTTCTTT. Translating gives CASSYVRSDTEAFF.

This clonotype was observed a few times. The chain joins TRBV7-9 to TRBJ1-6; D is possibly TRBD1 (5 bases). The CDR3 has 15 amino acids. V lost 5 bases and J 2 bases, leaving 10 bases between the germline ends. Looked up from germline, CDR1 is SEHNR and CDR2 is FQNEAQ (reference sequence). DNA of the CDR3: TGTGCCAGCAGCGCGTACAGGCCCTATAATTCACCCCTCCACTTT. It yields the protein CASSAYRPYNSPLHF.

The V gene is TRBV7-2, the J gene TRBJ2-5; either TRBD1 or TRBD2 may supply D (5 bases each). Trimming left V 5 bases short and J 5 bases short, with 15 bases between. Germline CDR1 is SGHTA and CDR2 is FQGNSA. The CDR3 spans 14 residues. The CDR3 DNA reads TGTGCCAGCAGCCCCCAAACAGGAGGTGAGACCCAGTACTTC. Translating gives CASSPQTGGETQYF.

In its sample, this clonotype was seen a few times. The V and J genes are TRBV7-2 and TRBJ1-1, with no clear D. The germline gives CDR1 SGHTA, CDR2 FQGNSA. The V and J ends lost 2 bases and 0 bases respectively, with 13 bases between them. The CDR3 is 16 amino acids. The CDR3 here is CASSLWAGAMNTEAFF. In DNA, the CDR3 is TGTGCCAGCAGCTTATGGGCAGGAGCCATGAACACTGAAGCTTTCTTT.

The genes are TRBV11-1 and TRBJ1-1; weak D call: TRBD1 (6 bases). CDR3 length equals 13 residues. CDR1 is SGHAT, CDR2 FQDESV, per germline (reference sequence). Trimming stripped 5 bases from V and 6 bases from J, with 13 bases between. The CDR3 DNA follows: TGTGCCAGCAGCGCCCGACAGGACGCTGAAGCTTTCTTT. It encodes CASSARQDAEAFF.

This clonotype was recorded a few times. The V gene is TRBV20-1, the J gene TRBJ2-1; TRBD2 matches 13 bases. Trimming removed 5 bases from V and 7 bases from J; junction bases left unmatched: 8. The CDR3 spans 15 residues. Germline values: CDR1 DFQATT, CDR2 SNEGSKA (reference sequence). The CDR3 DNA reads TGCAGTGCTCCCAGGGGACTAGCGGGGACGAATGAGCAGTTCTTC. Protein: CSAPRGLAGTNEQFF.

The rearrangement uses TRBV4-1 and TRBJ2-7; either TRBD1 or TRBD2 may fit D (5 bases each). Trimming cost V 4 bases and J 5 bases, with 9 bases left between them. The CDR3 length is 12 residues. Per germline, CDR1 MGHRA and CDR2 YSYEKL. CDR3 protein: CASSREGHEQYF. CDR3 in DNA: TGCGCCAGCAGCCGCGAGGGGCACGAGCAGTACTTC.

The chain is built from TRBV12-3 or TRBV12-4 and TRBJ2-3; D is perhaps TRBD2 (5 bases). V dropped 1 base and J dropped 0 bases, with 11 bases sitting between them. The CDR3 has 16 residues. The CDR3 loop reads CASSLVPRASTDTQYF. For the CDR3, the DNA is TGTGCCAGCAGTTTAGTTCCGCGGGCGAGCACAGATACGCAGTATTTT.

The chain recombines TRBV28 with TRBJ2-5, with TRBD2 matching 7 bases. The germline gives CDR1 MDHEN, CDR2 SYDVKM. V trimming: 7 bases; J trimming: 5 bases; junction bases outside the gene matches: 1. There are 11 residues in the CDR3. CDR3 residues: CASTGRETQYF. The CDR3 coding sequence is TGTGCCAGCACCGGGAGGGAGACCCAGTACTTC.

Note on this clonotype: The CDR3 carries no conserved terminal phenylalanine or tryptophan, so it likely arises from a read error. The DNA is omitted, as the CDR3 cannot be located on it reliably, and the CDR3 follows TCRdb's listing. The chain is built from TRBV28 and TRBJ2-7. The CDR3 is 11 amino acids in total, end residues counted. The germline V gene has CDR1 MDHEN and CDR2 SYDVKM. The CDR3 is CASSLCPWQGL.

V usage is TRBV28 and J usage is TRBJ2-7; D may be TRBD1 (5 bases). V shed 5 bases and J shed 5 bases, with 10 bases lying between them. Germline V lookup: CDR1 MDHEN, CDR2 SYDVKM. This CDR3 has 12 residues. Written as DNA, the CDR3 is TGTGCCAGCAGTGCCAGGGTAGACGAGCAGTACTTC. Translated, it gives CASSARVDEQYF. The full variable domain, rest sourced from reference TRBV28 and TRBJ2-7, is DVKVTQSSRYLVKRTGEKVFLECVQDMDHENMFWYRQDPGLGLRLIYFSYDVKMKEKGDIPEGYSVSREKKERFSLILESASTNQTSMYLCASSARVDEQYFGPGTRLTVT.

V and J are TRBV6-6 and TRBJ2-7; no reliable D call. Trimming left V 2 bases short and J 1 base short, with 6 bases between. From germline, CDR1 is MNHNY and CDR2 SVGAGI (reference sequence). This CDR3 contains 13 residues. The CDR3, as DNA: TGTGCCAGCAGTTACAGGGTTTCCTACGAGCAGTACTTC. It is translated as CASSYRVSYEQYF.

The V gene is TRBV4-1, the J gene TRBJ2-3; 11 bases align to TRBD2. The V and J ends lost 0 bases and 2 bases, in that order; junction bases with no gene match: 10. The CDR3 loop spans 19 amino acids. Germline V CDR1 and CDR2: MGHRA, YSYEKL. The CDR3 DNA follows: TGCGCCAGCAGCCAAGATCGTACCGGACTAGCGGGTTCCACAGATACGCAGTATTTT. Translation gives CASSQDRTGLAGSTDTQYF.

This clonotype was observed a handful of times. The CDR3 spells CASSWGTRSFYGYTF. The DNA of the CDR3 is TGTGCCAGCAGTTGGGGGACGAGATCTTTCTATGGCTACACCTTC. V gene TRBV6-6 combines with J gene TRBJ1-2, with a possible D match to TRBD1 (5 bases). In germline, CDR1 is MNHNY, CDR2 SVGAGI (reference sequence). The CDR3 contains 15 residues. Deletions cut 4 bases from V and 4 bases from J, with 16 bases between.

This clonotype was seen at least ten times. The chain combines TRBV6-2 or TRBV6-3 with TRBJ1-1; 7 positions match TRBD1. In germline, CDR1 is MNHEY, CDR2 SVGEGT. The CDR3 consists of 14 residues. The junction had 12 bases not matched to a gene; V was cut back by 10 bases and J by 4 bases. CDR3 in amino acids: CATSDTGALTEAFF. The CDR3 DNA sequence: TGTGCCACGTCGGATACAGGGGCCCTCACTGAAGCTTTCTTT.

V usage is TRBV5-4 and J usage is TRBJ2-1; TRBD2 might be the D (5 bases). This CDR3 spans 13 amino acids. Deletions cut 2 bases from V and 7 bases from J, with 10 bases between. Germline-derived CDR1 and CDR2 are SGHNT and YYREEE (reference sequence). The CDR3: CASSLEERNEQFF. In DNA, the CDR3 is TGTGCCAGCAGCTTAGAAGAGCGGAATGAGCAGTTCTTC.

In this sample, this clonotype turned up many times. The chain employs TRBV12-3 or TRBV12-4 and TRBJ2-4; tentatively, D is TRBD2 (5 bases). V lost 1 base to trimming and J lost 11 bases, with 12 bases between them. The CDR3 sequence is 13 residues long. CDR3 bases: TGTGCCAGCAGTTTAGTAGGACTGGGATTTCAGTACTTC. The encoded protein is CASSLVGLGFQYF.